The source of this T cell receptor beta chain is a study of persistence of HIV-infected CD4 T cells. An overlapping HIV-1 Gag peptide pool stimulated these cells at roughly 0.97 ug/peptide/mL. CD40L/CD69 double-negative CD45RO-high memory CD4+ T cells were collected. Germline V gene sequence: CDR1 KGHDR, CDR2 SFDVKD. Trimming took 4 bases from V and 8 from J, leaving 15 bases between them. The CDR3 runs 14 residues. As to this clone: Antigen unknown.

This was the immunoSEQ version 4 assay in survey mode. Clones were read by immunoSEQ multiplex PCR, and TCRdb kept only the in-frame ones, dropping some. The sample includes about 36,000 clones, approximately 78% of them seen just once. This chain uses TRBV24-1 with TRBJ2-3, with D maybe TRBD1 (5 bases). Sequences were derived from cultured CD4+ T cells from PBMCs, sampled from a patient who received antiretroviral therapy. This clonotype was obtained from an adult with HIV. The donor label of this sample is uncertain. CDR3 coding DNA: TGTGCCACCAGTGACTCGAACGGACAAGCTACGCAGTATTTT. Its protein is CATSDSNGQATQYF.